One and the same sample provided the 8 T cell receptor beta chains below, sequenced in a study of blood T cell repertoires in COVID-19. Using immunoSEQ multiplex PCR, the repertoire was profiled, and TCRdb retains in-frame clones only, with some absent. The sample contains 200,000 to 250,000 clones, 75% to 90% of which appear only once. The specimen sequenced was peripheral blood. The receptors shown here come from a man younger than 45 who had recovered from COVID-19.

This CDR3 is CASSFGGDTEAFF. Here the CDR3 DNA reads TGTGCCAGCAGTTTCGGGGGGGACACTGAAGCTTTCTTT. V gene TRBV12-3 or TRBV12-4 combines with J gene TRBJ1-1; D possibly corresponds to TRBD1 (5 bases). This CDR3 has 13 residues. With 3 bases removed from V and 3 bases from J, the gap between germline ends came to 8 bases.

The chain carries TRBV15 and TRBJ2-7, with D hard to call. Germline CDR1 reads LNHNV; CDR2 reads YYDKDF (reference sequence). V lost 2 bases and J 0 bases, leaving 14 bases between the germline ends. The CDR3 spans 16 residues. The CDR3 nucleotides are TGTGCCACCAGCAGACCAGGAACGGTAAGCTCCTACGAGCAGTACTTC. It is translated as CATSRPGTVSSYEQYF.

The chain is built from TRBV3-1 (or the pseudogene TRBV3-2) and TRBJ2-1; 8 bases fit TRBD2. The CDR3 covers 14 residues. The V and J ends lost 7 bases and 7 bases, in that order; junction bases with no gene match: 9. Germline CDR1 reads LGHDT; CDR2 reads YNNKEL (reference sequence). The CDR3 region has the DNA TGTGCCAGCAATCGGGGGGGGATGCGTAATGAGCAGTTCTTC. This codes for CASNRGGMRNEQFF.

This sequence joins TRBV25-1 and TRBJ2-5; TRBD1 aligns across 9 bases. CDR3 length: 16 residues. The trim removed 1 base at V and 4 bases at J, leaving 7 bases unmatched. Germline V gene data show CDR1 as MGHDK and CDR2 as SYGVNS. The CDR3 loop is CASSEFTGTGTETQYF. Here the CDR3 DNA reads TGTGCCAGCAGTGAATTTACCGGGACAGGGACAGAGACCCAGTACTTC.

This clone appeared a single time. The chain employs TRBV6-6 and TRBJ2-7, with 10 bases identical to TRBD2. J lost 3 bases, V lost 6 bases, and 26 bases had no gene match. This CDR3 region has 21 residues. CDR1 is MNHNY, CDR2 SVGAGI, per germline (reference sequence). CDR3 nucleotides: TGTGCCAGCAGCCTAGCTAGCGGGGGACTAGTTTTACAATACACATTCTACGAGCAGTACTTC. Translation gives CASSLASGGLVLQYTFYEQYF.

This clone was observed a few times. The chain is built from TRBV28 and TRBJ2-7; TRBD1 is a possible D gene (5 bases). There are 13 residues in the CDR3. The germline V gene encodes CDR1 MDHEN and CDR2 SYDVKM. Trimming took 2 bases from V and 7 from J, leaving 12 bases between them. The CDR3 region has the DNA TGTGCCAGCAGTTTACCCCAGGGTTTAGAGCAGTACTTC. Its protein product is CASSLPQGLEQYF. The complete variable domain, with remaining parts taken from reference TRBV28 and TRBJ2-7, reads DVKVTQSSRYLVKRTGEKVFLECVQDMDHENMFWYRQDPGLGLRLIYFSYDVKMKEKGDIPEGYSVSREKKERFSLILESASTNQTSMYLCASSLPQGLEQYFGPGTRLTVT.

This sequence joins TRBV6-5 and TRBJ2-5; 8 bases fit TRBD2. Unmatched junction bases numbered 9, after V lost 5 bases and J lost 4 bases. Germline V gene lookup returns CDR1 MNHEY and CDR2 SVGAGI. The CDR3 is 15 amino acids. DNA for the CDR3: TGTGCCAGCAGTCTCGGGGGGGGGCCGGGAGAGACCCAGTACTTC. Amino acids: CASSLGGGPGETQYF.

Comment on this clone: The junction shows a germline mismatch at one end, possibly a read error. The CDR3 nucleotides read TGTGCCATCAGTGGAAAATGGGCAGGGAAGGCCTTC. It translates to CAISGKWAGKAF. The V and J genes are TRBV10-3 and TRBJ1-2; D is possibly TRBD1 (5 bases). There are 12 residues in the CDR3. Per germline, CDR1 ENHRY and CDR2 SYGVKD.